The text below deals with one TCR beta chain. V was pared by 5 bases and J by 8 bases, with 5 bases of the junction left unmatched. The germline gives CDR1 MNHEY, CDR2 SVGEGT. The CDR3 length is 14 residues. Authors' data handling: Quantification of nucleated cells was approximated via reference gene primer amplification. Data came from immunoSEQ multiplex PCR; TCRdb stores just in-frame clones and leaves some out. That table gives V, J and clone size, and the DNA gave D and trimming. Among 150,000 to 200,000 clones listed, approximately 83% were seen once. The data were obtained in a study of blood T cell repertoires in COVID-19. About the study: Nucleic acid was either cDNA or gDNA, and it came from T cells, B-cell-depleted T cells, or PBMCs.

Those enrolled, adults aged about 18 to 95 years, came from some 23 US areas. Before they entered the study, exposed participants had met a COVID-19 case within 2 weeks. This clonotype was sampled from a man between 65 and 85 years old who had been exposed to COVID-19. The rearrangement links TRBV6-2 or TRBV6-3 to TRBJ2-2; 10 bases line up with TRBD1. Sequencing was carried out using PBMCs or T cells enriched from blood (not recorded which). CDR3 nucleotides: TGTGCCAGCAGTGTCGACAGGGGGCAGGGGGAGCTGTTTTTT. This encodes CASSVDRGQGELFF.